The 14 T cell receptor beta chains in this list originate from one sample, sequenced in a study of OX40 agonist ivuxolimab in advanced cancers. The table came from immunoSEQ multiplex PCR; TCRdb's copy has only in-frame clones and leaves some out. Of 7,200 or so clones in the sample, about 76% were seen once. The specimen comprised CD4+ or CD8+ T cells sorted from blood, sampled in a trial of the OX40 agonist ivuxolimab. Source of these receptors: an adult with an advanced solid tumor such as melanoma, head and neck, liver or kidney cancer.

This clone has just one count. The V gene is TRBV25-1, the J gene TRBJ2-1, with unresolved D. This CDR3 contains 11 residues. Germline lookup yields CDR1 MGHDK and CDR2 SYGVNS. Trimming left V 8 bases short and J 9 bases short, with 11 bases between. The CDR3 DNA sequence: TGTGCCAGCGGGCCTAGAGCTGAGCAGTTCTTC. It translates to CASGPRAEQFF.

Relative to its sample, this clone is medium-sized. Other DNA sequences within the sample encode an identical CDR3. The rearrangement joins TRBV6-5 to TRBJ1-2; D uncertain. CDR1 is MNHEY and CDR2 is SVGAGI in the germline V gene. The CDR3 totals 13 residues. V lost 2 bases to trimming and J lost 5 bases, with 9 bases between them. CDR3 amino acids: CASSYGRLYGYTF. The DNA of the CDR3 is TGTGCCAGCAGTTACGGCAGGCTATATGGCTACACCTTC.

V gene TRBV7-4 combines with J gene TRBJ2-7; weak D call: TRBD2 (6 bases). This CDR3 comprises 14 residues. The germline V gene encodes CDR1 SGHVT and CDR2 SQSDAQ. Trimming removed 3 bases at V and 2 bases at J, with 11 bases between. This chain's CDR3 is CASSLGTGAYEQYF. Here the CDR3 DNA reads TGTGCCAGCAGCTTGGGGACGGGAGCCTACGAGCAGTACTTC.

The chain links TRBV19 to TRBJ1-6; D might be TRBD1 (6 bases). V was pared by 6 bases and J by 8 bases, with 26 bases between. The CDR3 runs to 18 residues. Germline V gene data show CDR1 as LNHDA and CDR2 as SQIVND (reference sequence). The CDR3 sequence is CASSPMNLQGKFYSPLHF. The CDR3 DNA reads TGTGCCAGTAGCCCCATGAACCTACAGGGAAAGTTTTATTCACCCCTCCACTTT.

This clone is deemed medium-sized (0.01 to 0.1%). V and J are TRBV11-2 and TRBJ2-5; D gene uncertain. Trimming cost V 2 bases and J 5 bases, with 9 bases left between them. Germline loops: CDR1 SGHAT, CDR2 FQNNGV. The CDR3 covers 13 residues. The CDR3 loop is CASSLSKAETQYF. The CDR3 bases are TGTGCCAGCAGCTTAAGTAAGGCGGAGACCCAGTACTTC.

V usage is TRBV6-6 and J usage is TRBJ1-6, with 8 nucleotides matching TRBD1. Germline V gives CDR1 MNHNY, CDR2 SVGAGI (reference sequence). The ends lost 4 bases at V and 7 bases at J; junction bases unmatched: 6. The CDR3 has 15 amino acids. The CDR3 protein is CASSSWTGRNSPLHF. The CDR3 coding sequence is TGTGCCAGCAGTTCCTGGACAGGGAGGAATTCACCCCTCCACTTT.

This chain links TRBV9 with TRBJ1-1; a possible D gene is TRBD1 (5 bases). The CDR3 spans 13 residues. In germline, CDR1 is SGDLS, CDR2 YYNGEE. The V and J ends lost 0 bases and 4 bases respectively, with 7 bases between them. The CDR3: CASSVETATEAFF. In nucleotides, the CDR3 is TGTGCCAGCAGCGTAGAGACAGCCACTGAAGCTTTCTTT.

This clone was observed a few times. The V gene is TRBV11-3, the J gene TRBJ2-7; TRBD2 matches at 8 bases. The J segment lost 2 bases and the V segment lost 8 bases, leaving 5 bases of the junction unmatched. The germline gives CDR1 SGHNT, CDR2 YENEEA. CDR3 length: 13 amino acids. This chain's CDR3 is CASGGGPPYEQYF. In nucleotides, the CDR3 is TGTGCCAGCGGCGGGGGGCCACCCTACGAGCAGTACTTC.

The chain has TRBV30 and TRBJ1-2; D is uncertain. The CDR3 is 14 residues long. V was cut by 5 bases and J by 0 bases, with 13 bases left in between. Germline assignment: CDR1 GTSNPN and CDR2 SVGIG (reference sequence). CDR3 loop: CAWGEKVANYGYTF. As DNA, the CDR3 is TGTGCCTGGGGTGAGAAAGTCGCTAACTATGGCTACACCTTC.

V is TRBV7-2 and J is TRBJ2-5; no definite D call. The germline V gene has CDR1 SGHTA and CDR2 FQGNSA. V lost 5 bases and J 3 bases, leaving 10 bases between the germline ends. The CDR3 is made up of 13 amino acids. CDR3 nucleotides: TGTGCCAGCAGCCCCAGAACCGAAGAGACCCAGTACTTC. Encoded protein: CASSPRTEETQYF.

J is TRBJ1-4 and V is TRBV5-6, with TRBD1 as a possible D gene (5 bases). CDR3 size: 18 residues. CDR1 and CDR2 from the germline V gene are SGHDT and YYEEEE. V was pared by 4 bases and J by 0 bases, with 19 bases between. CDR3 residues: CASSSRDGFLATNEKLFF. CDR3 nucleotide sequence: TGTGCCAGCAGCAGCCGGGACGGGTTCCTAGCAACTAATGAAAAACTGTTTTTT.

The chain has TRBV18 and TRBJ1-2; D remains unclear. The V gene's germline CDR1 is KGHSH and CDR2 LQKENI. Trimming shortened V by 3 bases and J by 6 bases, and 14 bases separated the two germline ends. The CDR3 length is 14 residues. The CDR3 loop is CASSPDSHWDGYTF. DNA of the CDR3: TGTGCCAGCTCACCTGATTCTCACTGGGATGGCTACACCTTC.

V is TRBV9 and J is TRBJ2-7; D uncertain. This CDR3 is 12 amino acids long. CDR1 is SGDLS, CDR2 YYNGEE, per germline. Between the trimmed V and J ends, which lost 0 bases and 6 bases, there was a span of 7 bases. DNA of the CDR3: TGTGCCAGCAGCGTAGGGACGTCCGAGCAGTACTTC. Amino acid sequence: CASSVGTSEQYF.

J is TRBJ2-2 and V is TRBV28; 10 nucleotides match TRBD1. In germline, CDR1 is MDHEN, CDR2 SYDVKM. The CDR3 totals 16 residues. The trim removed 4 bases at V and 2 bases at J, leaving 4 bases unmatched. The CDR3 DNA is TGTGCCAGCAGTTCCCGACAGGGGGCTAACACCGGGGAGCTGTTTTTT. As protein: CASSSRQGANTGELFF.